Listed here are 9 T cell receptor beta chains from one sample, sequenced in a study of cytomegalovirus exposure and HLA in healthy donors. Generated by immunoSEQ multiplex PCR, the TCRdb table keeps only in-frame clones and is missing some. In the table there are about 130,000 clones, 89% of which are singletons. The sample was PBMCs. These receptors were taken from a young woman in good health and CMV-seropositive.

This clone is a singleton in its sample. The CDR3, as DNA: TGTGCCAGCAGTTTATCCCCGGGCTCTGGAAACACCATATATTTT. Its translation: CASSLSPGSGNTIYF. The V and J genes are TRBV27 and TRBJ1-3; D remains ambiguous. Between the trimmed V and J ends, which lost 0 bases and 0 bases, there was a span of 6 bases. This CDR3 is built from 15 residues. The germline V gene encodes CDR1 MNHEY and CDR2 SMNVEV (reference sequence).

This chain's CDR3 is CASNQGTYEQYF. The CDR3 DNA sequence: TGTGCCAGCAATCAGGGTACCTACGAGCAGTACTTC. The V call is TRBV11-2, the J call TRBJ2-7; D is possibly TRBD1 (5 bases). Per the germline V gene, CDR1 is SGHAT and CDR2 is FQNNGV. The CDR3 consists of 12 residues. V was cut by 7 bases and J by 2 bases, with 9 bases left in between.

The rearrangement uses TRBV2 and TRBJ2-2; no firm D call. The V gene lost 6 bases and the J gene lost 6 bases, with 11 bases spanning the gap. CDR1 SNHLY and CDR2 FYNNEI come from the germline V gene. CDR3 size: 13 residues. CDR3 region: CASSEAPPGELFF. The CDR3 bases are TGTGCCAGCAGCGAGGCCCCCCCCGGGGAGCTGTTTTTT.

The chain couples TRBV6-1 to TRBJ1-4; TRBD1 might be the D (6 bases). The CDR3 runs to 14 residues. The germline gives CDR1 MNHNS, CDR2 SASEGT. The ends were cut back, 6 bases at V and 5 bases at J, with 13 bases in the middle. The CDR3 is CASRADRLNEKLFF. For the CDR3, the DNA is TGTGCCAGCAGGGCCGACAGGCTGAATGAAAAACTGTTTTTT.

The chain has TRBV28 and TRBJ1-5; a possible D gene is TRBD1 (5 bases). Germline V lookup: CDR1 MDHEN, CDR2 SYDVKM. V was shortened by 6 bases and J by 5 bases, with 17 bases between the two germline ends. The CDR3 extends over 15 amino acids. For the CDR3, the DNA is TGTGCCAGCAGGCCACGGGCAGGGCGTGATCAGCCCCAGCATTTT. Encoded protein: CASRPRAGRDQPQHF.

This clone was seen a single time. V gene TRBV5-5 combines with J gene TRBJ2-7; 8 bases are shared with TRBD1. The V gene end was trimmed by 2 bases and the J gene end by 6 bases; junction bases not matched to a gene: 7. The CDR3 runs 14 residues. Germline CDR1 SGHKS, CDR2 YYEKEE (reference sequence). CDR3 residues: CASSFGPGGVEQYF. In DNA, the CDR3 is TGTGCCAGCAGCTTCGGCCCAGGGGGCGTCGAGCAGTACTTC.

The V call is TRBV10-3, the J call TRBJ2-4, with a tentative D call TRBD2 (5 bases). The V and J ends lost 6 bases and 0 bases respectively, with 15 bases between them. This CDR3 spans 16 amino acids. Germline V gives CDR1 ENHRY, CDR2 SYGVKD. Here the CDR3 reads CAIRRELTGAKNIQYF. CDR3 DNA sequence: TGTGCCATCAGAAGGGAGTTAACCGGAGCCAAAAACATTCAGTACTTC.

The CDR3 is CASSPPDHAGGHIQYF. As DNA, the CDR3 is TGTGCCAGCTCACCACCGGATCACGCAGGGGGCCACATTCAGTACTTC. This chain connects TRBV18 to TRBJ2-4; 8 bases are a match to TRBD1. V was pared by 0 bases and J by 8 bases, with 9 bases of the junction left unmatched. CDR1 and CDR2 from the germline V gene are KGHSH and LQKENI. This CDR3 spans 16 amino acids.

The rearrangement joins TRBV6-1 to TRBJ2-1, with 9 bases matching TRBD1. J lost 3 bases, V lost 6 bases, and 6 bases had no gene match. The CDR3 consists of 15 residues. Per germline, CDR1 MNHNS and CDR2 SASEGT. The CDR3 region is CASRAGQGHYNEQFF. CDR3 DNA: TGTGCCAGCAGGGCGGGACAGGGACACTACAATGAGCAGTTCTTC.